The subject of this entry is one T cell receptor beta chain. Its antigen remains unidentified. Study donors comprised healthy, HIV-negative adults devoid of recent acute infection or vaccination. This record comes from a study of shared clonotypes between healthy human individuals. Trimming left V 3 bases short and J 3 bases short, with 20 bases between. CDR1 is SGHTA, CDR2 FQGNSA, per germline. The CDR3 is made up of 17 amino acids. General study findings and limits: Estimated clonotype richness was generally higher in naive than memory subsets. Shared clonotypes: about 5% naive CD4, approximately 3.4% naive CD8, 2.3% memory CD4, approximately 0.4% memory CD8.

Original data processing: In the immunoSEQ data, sequences were junction-only and lacked quality scores, so filtering differed. Generated by immunoSEQ multiplex PCR, the TCRdb table keeps only in-frame clones and is missing some. V and J calls and clone size are copied from that table; D and trimming were computed from the DNA. The table lists some 2,000,000 clones, roughly 95% of them singletons. This sequence originates from a young man in good health. V is TRBV7-2 and J is TRBJ1-1; D remains unclear. The sample taken for sequencing was naive CD4+ T cells sorted from blood. Regarding subset: CD45RA+ positively selected. CDR3: CASSLPFGERMYTEAFF. In nucleotides, the CDR3 is TGTGCCAGCAGCTTGCCTTTCGGGGAACGAATGTACACTGAAGCTTTCTTT.